The subject of this entry is one TCR beta chain. Its specificity is unknown. The length of the CDR3 is 14 residues. V shed 5 bases and J 4 bases; nucleotides not matched to a gene: 8. CDR1 is SGHNT, CDR2 YYREEE, per germline (reference sequence). Produced via immunoSEQ multiplex PCR; TCRdb's table is partial and in-frame only. The sample gives roughly 2,000,000 clones, roughly 93% of which show up once; approximately 1.6% is in the top ten. The naive CD8 population came from CD45RO-negative cells selected for CCR7, without terminally differentiated effector memory CD45RA+ cells. This sample was taken from a study of shared clonotypes between healthy human individuals. Study conclusions and caveats: Sorted-subset sequencing was shown by rarefaction to be incomplete despite large depth.

The sample taken for sequencing was naive CD8+ T cells from PBMCs. V gene TRBV5-4 combines with J gene TRBJ1-1, with 7 bases matching TRBD1. This clonotype originated in a man younger than 35 in good health. Some clones in this sample may be carry-over from other donors' samples. CDR3 residues: CASRGLAGGTEAFF. The CDR3 DNA reads TGTGCCAGCAGGGGCTTAGCAGGGGGCACTGAAGCTTTCTTT.